These 31 T cell receptor beta chains came from one sample sequenced in a study of T cell responses to AZD1222 COVID-19 vaccine. Method: immunoSEQ multiplex PCR; TCRdb's copy keeps in-frame clones and lacks some. The sample lists approximately 150,000 clones; approximately 91% were seen once. The material was peripheral blood, obtained 28 days after the second AZD1222 dose. The receptors shown here come from an adult who received the AZD1222 COVID-19 vaccine.

This clone was found a few times. V usage is TRBV6-5 and J usage is TRBJ2-1; D possibly corresponds to TRBD2 (6 bases). The CDR3 is made up of 15 amino acids. Trimming stripped 6 bases from V and 0 bases from J, with 12 bases between. Germline CDR1 is MNHEY and CDR2 is SVGAGI. CDR3 in DNA: TGTGCCAGCAGCACTAGCTTTAGCTCCTACAATGAGCAGTTCTTC. Protein sequence: CASSTSFSSYNEQFF.

The genes are TRBV18 and TRBJ2-5; D possibly corresponds to TRBD1 (6 bases). Germline V gene data show CDR1 as KGHSH and CDR2 as LQKENI. CDR3 length: 14 residues. The V and J ends lost 4 bases and 3 bases respectively, with 12 bases between them. DNA for the CDR3: TGTGCCAGCTCACGCGGAAACAGGGAAGAGACCCAGTACTTC. It is translated as CASSRGNREETQYF.

Here the CDR3 reads CASSDRGGAQPQHF. CDR3 nucleotides: TGTGCCAGCAGTGATAGGGGTGGGGCTCAGCCCCAGCATTTT. The rearrangement joins TRBV2 to TRBJ1-5; a possible D gene is TRBD1 (5 bases). Deletions cut 3 bases from V and 6 bases from J, with 12 bases between. CDR1 and CDR2 from the germline V gene are SNHLY and FYNNEI. The CDR3 extends over 14 amino acids.

The rearrangement uses TRBV5-1 and TRBJ1-5, with TRBD1 as a possible D gene (6 bases). The germline gives CDR1 SGHRS, CDR2 YFSETQ. CDR3 length equals 16 residues. Trimming cost V 0 bases and J 1 base, with 11 bases left between them. The CDR3 sequence is CASSLGSGASNQPQHF. For the CDR3, the DNA is TGCGCCAGCAGCTTGGGCTCAGGGGCGAGCAATCAGCCCCAGCATTTT.

This rearrangement joins TRBV2 to TRBJ1-3; D may be TRBD1 (5 bases). Germline CDR1 SNHLY, CDR2 FYNNEI. This CDR3 has 14 residues. V was clipped by 6 bases and J by 2 bases, with 11 bases between them. The CDR3 nucleotides are TGTGCCAGCAGGGTGGGACGGACTGGAAACACCATATATTTT. Protein product: CASRVGRTGNTIYF.

CDR3 region: CASSIGRNSGNTIYF. CDR3 sequence (DNA): TGTGCCAGCAGCATCGGACGGAACTCTGGAAACACCATATATTTT. The chain has TRBV2 and TRBJ1-3; D gene ambiguous. Per germline, CDR1 SNHLY and CDR2 FYNNEI. The CDR3 totals 15 residues. V lost 6 bases, J lost 0 bases, and 12 bases lay in between.

This chain joins TRBV20-1 and TRBJ2-4, with unresolved D. V was pared by 3 bases and J by 0 bases, with 9 bases between. CDR3 length equals 14 residues. Germline-derived CDR1 and CDR2 are DFQATT and SNEGSKA (reference sequence). CDR3: CSASANLAKNIQYF. Here the CDR3 DNA reads TGCAGTGCTAGTGCCAACCTAGCCAAAAACATTCAGTACTTC.

This clone was seen only a few times. The chain recombines TRBV2 with TRBJ2-3; D is possibly TRBD2 (5 bases). The CDR3 consists of 13 residues. Trimming pared 5 bases from V and 6 bases from J, leaving 12 bases between. Germline V gives CDR1 SNHLY, CDR2 FYNNEI. CDR3 nucleotide sequence: TGTGCCAGCAGTCAGGACCTAGCCGATACGCAGTATTTT. The encoded protein is CASSQDLADTQYF.

The chain combines TRBV9 with TRBJ1-2; D perhaps matches TRBD1 (6 bases). The V gene lost 7 bases and the J gene lost 8 bases, with 18 bases spanning the gap. Germline assignment: CDR1 SGDLS and CDR2 YYNGEE. CDR3 length: 13 amino acids. The CDR3 coding sequence is TGTGCCAGCTCTAGGGGGGAGCTAGGGGGCTACACCTTC. Its protein product is CASSRGELGGYTF.

This chain links TRBV15 with TRBJ2-3; 11 bases fit TRBD2. The germline V gene has CDR1 LNHNV and CDR2 YYDKDF (reference sequence). Trimming cost V 3 bases and J 0 bases; bases outside gene matches: 5. This CDR3 is built from 17 residues. Written as DNA, the CDR3 is TGTGCCACCAGCAGGGCTACTAGCGGGAGAAGCACAGATACGCAGTATTTT. Residues: CATSRATSGRSTDTQYF.

This sequence joins TRBV27 and TRBJ2-5; TRBD1 or TRBD2 may be the D gene (6 bases each). Germline values: CDR1 MNHEY, CDR2 SMNVEV (reference sequence). Trimming took 0 bases from V and 5 from J, leaving 16 bases between them. CDR3 size: 16 residues. For the CDR3, the DNA is TGTGCCAGCAGTTTATCTCAGCCCCGAGGGGGGGAGACCCAGTACTTC. This translates into CASSLSQPRGGETQYF.

This chain joins TRBV6-5 and TRBJ2-2, with 10 positions matching TRBD1. Germline CDR1 MNHEY, CDR2 SVGAGI. V was pared by 8 bases and J by 4 bases, with 7 bases of the junction left unmatched. The CDR3 spans 15 residues. CDR3 residues: CASRTGGSGTGELFF. The CDR3 nucleotides read TGTGCCAGCCGGACAGGGGGGTCTGGCACCGGGGAGCTGTTTTTT.

V is TRBV5-8 and J is TRBJ2-3; D possibly corresponds to TRBD2 (5 bases). V lost 0 bases and J 3 bases, leaving 17 bases between the germline ends. Germline CDR1 and CDR2: SGHTS and YDEGEE. CDR3 size: 17 residues. Here the CDR3 DNA reads TGTGCCAGCAGCTTGGATCCCGACGACGAGGGTACAGATACGCAGTATTTT. Amino acid sequence: CASSLDPDDEGTDTQYF.

This clone was counted once. V usage is TRBV29-1 and J usage is TRBJ2-7; 7 nucleotides align to TRBD1. The CDR3 has 12 amino acids. Germline V gene data show CDR1 as SQVTM and CDR2 as ANQGSEA. After removal of 7 bases from V and 6 bases from J, the junction contained 9 bases not matched to a gene. Here the CDR3 reads CSALRTGSEQYF. Here the CDR3 DNA reads TGCAGCGCCCTGAGGACAGGATCCGAGCAGTACTTC.

This chain joins TRBV2 and TRBJ1-6; the D gene is possibly TRBD1 (5 bases). The CDR3 extends over 15 amino acids. Germline CDR1 SNHLY, CDR2 FYNNEI. Trimming took off 2 bases at V and 6 bases at J, with 11 bases between the two ends. The DNA for the CDR3 is TGTGCCAGCAGTGAATCCTGGGGGATTAATTCACCCCTCCACTTT. This encodes CASSESWGINSPLHF. The variable domain in full, with the rest retrieved from reference TRBV2 and TRBJ1-6, is EPEVTQTPSHQVTQMGQEVILRCVPISNHLYFYWYRQILGQKVEFLVSFYNNEISEKSEIFDDQFSVERPDGSNFTLKIRSTKLEDSAMYFCASSESWGINSPLHFGNGTRLTVT.

This rearrangement joins TRBV7-2 to TRBJ1-1, with D hard to call. Trimming shortened V by 2 bases and J by 0 bases, and 7 bases separated the two germline ends. The CDR3 spans 14 residues. The germline CDR1 and CDR2 sequences are SGHTA and FQGNSA. CDR3 in DNA: TGTGCCAGCAGCTTAATGGCCGTGAACACTGAAGCTTTCTTT. As protein: CASSLMAVNTEAFF.

This rearrangement joins TRBV6-4 to TRBJ1-2; a possible D gene is TRBD1 (5 bases). V lost 0 bases and J lost 8, with 10 bases in between. The CDR3 totals 13 residues. Germline loops: CDR1 MRHNA, CDR2 SNTAGT. The CDR3, as DNA: TGTGCCAGCAGTGACTCCCCAGGGTGGGGCTACACCTTC. Translated: CASSDSPGWGYTF.

The rearrangement uses TRBV5-4 and TRBJ1-4; weak D call: TRBD1 (6 bases). The V end lost 5 bases, the J end lost 0 bases, and 14 bases lay between the germline ends. In germline, CDR1 is SGHNT, CDR2 YYREEE (reference sequence). CDR3 length: 16 amino acids. CDR3 DNA sequence: TGTGCCAGCAGTCAGGGGACGAGGCCAACTAATGAAAAACTGTTTTTT. It specifies CASSQGTRPTNEKLFF.

This clone has a single count. The V call is TRBV6-6, the J call TRBJ1-5, with D possibly TRBD1 on 6 matching bases. The CDR3 length is 14 residues. V shed 6 bases and J shed 7 bases, with 16 bases lying between them. Germline CDR1 reads MNHNY; CDR2 reads SVGAGI (reference sequence). In DNA form, the CDR3 reads TGTGCCAGCAGCCTGAGGGGGGGATTCCAGCCCCAGCATTTT. Its protein is CASSLRGGFQPQHF.

In DNA, the CDR3 is TGTGCCAGCAGCTACGGGACTAATCAGGTGGAGCAGTACTTC. Its translation: CASSYGTNQVEQYF. V usage is TRBV5-6 and J usage is TRBJ2-7, with 7 bases aligning to TRBD2. The germline V gene encodes CDR1 SGHDT and CDR2 YYEEEE. V trimming: 3 bases; J trimming: 7 bases; junction bases outside the gene matches: 10. This CDR3 is 14 amino acids long.

The table lists this clone with a count of one. The chain recombines TRBV5-4 with TRBJ2-1; TRBD1 matches at 8 bases. The CDR3 sequence is 16 residues long. Germline-derived CDR1 and CDR2 are SGHNT and YYREEE (reference sequence). Trimming at V came to 0 bases and at J to 7 bases, leaving 9 bases not matched to a gene. CDR3 DNA sequence: TGTGCCAGCAGCTTGGATTTCGGGACAGGTCTTAATGAGCAGTTCTTC. Translating gives CASSLDFGTGLNEQFF.

This chain joins TRBV19 and TRBJ1-6; a weak D match, TRBD1 (6 bases). The germline V gene encodes CDR1 LNHDA and CDR2 SQIVND (reference sequence). Trimming cost V 5 bases and J 10 bases, with 18 bases left between them. The CDR3 contains 15 residues. CDR3 sequence (DNA): TGTGCCAGTAGTCCAGACGGGGGGCCCAGGTCACCCCTCCACTTT. Amino acids: CASSPDGGPRSPLHF.

V and J are TRBV18 and TRBJ2-5; TRBD2 matches 15 bases. The CDR3 contains 17 residues. From germline, CDR1 is KGHSH and CDR2 LQKENI. The V and J ends lost 3 bases and 2 bases, in that order; junction bases with no gene match: 4. The DNA for the CDR3 is TGTGCCAGCTCACCTGCCGGACTAGCGGGGGGGCAAGAGACCCAGTACTTC. It encodes CASSPAGLAGGQETQYF. Drawing the rest from reference TRBV18 and TRBJ2-5, the complete variable domain is NAGVMQNPRHLVRRRGQEARLRCSPMKGHSHVYWYRQLPEEGLKFMVYLQKENIIDESGMPKERFSAEFPKEGPSILRIQQVVRGDSAAYFCASSPAGLAGGQETQYFGPGTRLLVL.

The chain is built from TRBV6-2 or TRBV6-3 and TRBJ1-1, with D hard to call. V was clipped by 6 bases and J by 1 base, with 12 bases between them. Looked up from germline, CDR1 is MNHEY and CDR2 is SVGEGT. CDR3 length equals 14 residues. CDR3 amino acids: CASSFLVRNTEAFF. DNA of the CDR3: TGTGCCAGCAGCTTTTTGGTTAGGAACACTGAAGCTTTCTTT.

This clone was detected once. The V gene is TRBV18, the J gene TRBJ2-5, with 8 bases lining up with TRBD2. From germline, CDR1 is KGHSH and CDR2 LQKENI. With 0 bases clipped from V and 1 base from J, the junction kept 1 base outside the gene matches. This CDR3 is 15 amino acids long. The CDR3 DNA reads as TGTGCCAGCTCACCACCTAGCGGGGCCCAAGAGACCCAGTACTTC. Protein product: CASSPPSGAQETQYF.

V is TRBV4-1 and J is TRBJ1-4, with D hard to call. Trimming cost V 1 base and J 3 bases, with 12 bases left between them. The CDR3 is 16 amino acids. Germline CDR1 MGHRA, CDR2 YSYEKL. The CDR3 region is CASSQVSEVPNEKLFF. The CDR3 DNA is TGCGCCAGCAGCCAAGTATCGGAGGTGCCTAATGAAAAACTGTTTTTT.

V is TRBV2 and J is TRBJ2-1; 8 nucleotides agree with TRBD2. Germline CDR1 reads SNHLY; CDR2 reads FYNNEI. This CDR3 has 16 amino acids. The V gene end was trimmed by 6 bases and the J gene end by 2 bases; junction bases not matched to a gene: 9. The CDR3 protein is CASRRLAGIAYNEQFF. CDR3 coding DNA: TGTGCCAGCAGGAGATTAGCGGGGATAGCCTACAATGAGCAGTTCTTC.

The CDR3 here is CASGTGLLDLQETQYF. DNA for the CDR3: TGTGCCAGTGGGACAGGGCTCCTCGACCTACAAGAGACCCAGTACTTC. The chain is built from TRBV11-1 and TRBJ2-5, with TRBD1 identical over 9 bases. The CDR3 spans 16 residues. V lost 9 bases and J lost 2; bases outside the gene matches: 13. From germline, CDR1 is SGHAT and CDR2 FQDESV (reference sequence).

The CDR3 nucleotides read TGTGCCAGCAGTCCCCTATGGTACCCCCTCCACTTT. Translating it yields CASSPLWYPLHF. The rearrangement links TRBV28 to TRBJ1-6, with D hard to call. The CDR3 runs 12 residues. Trimming cost V 5 bases and J 13 bases, with 12 bases left between them. In germline, CDR1 is MDHEN, CDR2 SYDVKM.

This sequence joins TRBV9 and TRBJ1-1; 8 nucleotides match TRBD1. CDR3 length: 15 residues. The germline gives CDR1 SGDLS, CDR2 YYNGEE. The ends lost 3 bases at V and 4 bases at J; junction bases unmatched: 8. The CDR3 sequence: CASSAQTGGITEAFF. The CDR3 bases are TGTGCCAGCAGCGCTCAAACAGGGGGTATCACTGAAGCTTTCTTT.

The CDR3 DNA is TGCGCCAGCAGCCTAACCCGAAGCGGGAGTAACACAGATACGCAGTATTTT. It yields the protein CASSLTRSGSNTDTQYF. This rearrangement joins TRBV4-1 to TRBJ2-3; 8 positions agree with TRBD2. The CDR3 covers 17 residues. The germline gives CDR1 MGHRA, CDR2 YSYEKL. V trimming: 4 bases; J trimming: 2 bases; junction bases outside the gene matches: 11.